The rows below give T cell receptor beta chains drawn from one sample of a study of T cells in Graves' hyperthyroidism and ophthalmopathy. One entry per CDR3 protein, called by TCRdb with MiXCR from the multiplex PCR reads. The sample consists of approximately 220,000 distinct CDR3 sequences, about 16% of them appearing once. Sequencing used blood. These receptors all stem from a man aged 35 to 55 with Graves' hyperthyroidism. Each CDR3 is given without its conserved first and last residue.

v_call	j_call	cdr3_aa
TRBV20-1	TRBJ2-5	SARDPSGTSGGAGYQY
TRBV2	TRBJ2-1	ASSEGQAYEQF
TRBV20-1	TRBJ1-2	SARGGGGYGYT
TRBV5-5	TRBJ1-1	ASSLGGHDPGF
TRBV4-3	TRBJ2-1	ASSHWGQAPYNEQF
TRBV20-1	TRBJ2-1	SAPLRRQNNEQF
TRBV30	TRBJ1-6	AWSDSHSPLH
TRBV27	TRBJ1-2	ASSRGQGPIYGYT
TRBV7-3	TRBJ2-3	ASSETPDSPSTDTQY
TRBV7-9	TRBJ2-1	ASSFRQGVNEQF
TRBV7-3	TRBJ2-3	ASSPSPGTADTQY
TRBV20-1	TRBJ2-7	SARERGKPYEQY
TRBV5-1	TRBJ1-1	ASSYAPGQMNTEAF
TRBV29-1	TRBJ2-3	SPQGADTQY
TRBV29-1	TRBJ2-1	SVANGGIYNEQF
TRBV28	TRBJ2-1	ASSIRQGQWEQF
TRBV30	TRBJ1-2	ACDRGGYT
TRBV20-1	TRBJ2-3	SASKVRAGLSTDTQY
TRBV7-8	TRBJ1-5	ASSRTGGNQPQH
TRBV2	TRBJ2-5	ASSEALLAGGLETQY
TRBV7-3	TRBJ2-5	ASSQMLGETQY
TRBV10-3	TRBJ1-4	AISPGGARTNEKLF
TRBV29-1	TRBJ2-3	SVEANRGYTDTQY
TRBV5-1	TRBJ2-7	ASSPGLAGVEQY
TRBV7-2	TRBJ1-5	ASSLVFSGNQPQH
TRBV20-1	TRBJ2-3	SVSLAGGLTDTQY